This T cell receptor beta chain is from a study of cytomegalovirus exposure and HLA in healthy donors. Primers for the PCR totalled 60 Vbeta and 13 Jbeta. The protocol was immunoSEQ multiplex PCR, while the TCRdb copy is restricted to in-frame clones and leaves out a portion. Of about 190,000 clones in the sample, roughly 80% were seen once. CDR3 size: 16 residues. V shed 3 bases, J shed 5 bases, and the junction held 8 bases outside the gene matches. CDR1 and CDR2 (germline): MNHNS, SASEGT. The chain has TRBV6-1 and TRBJ2-5, with 11 bases that match TRBD2. The TCR originated in a woman between 25 and 40 years old in good health and CMV-seropositive. The sample was PBMCs. Written as DNA, the CDR3 is TGTGCCAGCAGTGATAGCGGGAGGGCCTTTAAGGAGACCCAGTACTTC. This translates into CASSDSGRAFKETQYF.